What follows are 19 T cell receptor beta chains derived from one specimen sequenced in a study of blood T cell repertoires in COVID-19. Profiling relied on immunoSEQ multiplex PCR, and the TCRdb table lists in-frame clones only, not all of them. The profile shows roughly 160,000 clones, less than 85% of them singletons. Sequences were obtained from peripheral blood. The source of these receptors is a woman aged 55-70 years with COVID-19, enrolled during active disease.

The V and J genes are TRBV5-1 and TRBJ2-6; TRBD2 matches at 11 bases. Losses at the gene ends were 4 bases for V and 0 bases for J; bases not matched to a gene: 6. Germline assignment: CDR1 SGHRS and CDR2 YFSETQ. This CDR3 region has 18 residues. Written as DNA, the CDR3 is TGCGCCAGCAGCCTGGGACTAGCGGTCTCCTCTGGGGCCAACGTCCTGACTTTC. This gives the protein CASSLGLAVSSGANVLTF.

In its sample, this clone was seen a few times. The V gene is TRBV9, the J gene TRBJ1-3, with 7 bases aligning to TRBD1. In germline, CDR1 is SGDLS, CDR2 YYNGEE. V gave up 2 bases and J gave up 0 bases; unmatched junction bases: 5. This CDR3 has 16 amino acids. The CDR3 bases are TGTGCCAGCAGCGTCGACAGGGCCGTCTCTGGAAACACCATATATTTT. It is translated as CASSVDRAVSGNTIYF. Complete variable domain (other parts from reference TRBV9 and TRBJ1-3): DSGVTQTPKHLITATGQRVTLRCSPRSGDLSVYWYQQSLDQGLQFLIQYYNGEERAKGNILERFSAQQFPDLHSELNLSSLELGDSALYFCASSVDRAVSGNTIYFGEGSWLTVV.

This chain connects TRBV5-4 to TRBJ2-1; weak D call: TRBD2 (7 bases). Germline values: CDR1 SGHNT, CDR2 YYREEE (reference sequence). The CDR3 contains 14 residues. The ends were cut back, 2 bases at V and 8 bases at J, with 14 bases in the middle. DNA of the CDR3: TGTGCCAGCAGCTTAAGGGGGGGTACGGATGAGCAGTTCTTC. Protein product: CASSLRGGTDEQFF.

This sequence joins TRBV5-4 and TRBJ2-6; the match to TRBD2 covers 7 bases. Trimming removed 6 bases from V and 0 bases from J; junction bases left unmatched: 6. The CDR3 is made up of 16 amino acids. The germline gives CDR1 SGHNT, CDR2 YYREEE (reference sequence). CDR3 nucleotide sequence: TGTGCCAGCACCGCGGGGGTTCGCTCTGGGGCCAACGTCCTGACTTTC. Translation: CASTAGVRSGANVLTF.

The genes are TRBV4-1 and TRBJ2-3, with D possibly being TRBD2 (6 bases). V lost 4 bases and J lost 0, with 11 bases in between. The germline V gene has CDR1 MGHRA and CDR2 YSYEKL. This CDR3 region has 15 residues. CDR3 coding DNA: TGCGCCAGCAGCCCGGGGACTTTTAGCACAGATACGCAGTATTTT. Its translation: CASSPGTFSTDTQYF.

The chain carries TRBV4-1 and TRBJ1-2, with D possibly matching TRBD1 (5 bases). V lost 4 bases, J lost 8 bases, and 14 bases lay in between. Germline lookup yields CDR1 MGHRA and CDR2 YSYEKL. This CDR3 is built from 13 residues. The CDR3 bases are TGCGCCAGCAGCCCCACAGGTGCCTACGGCTACACCTTC. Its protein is CASSPTGAYGYTF.

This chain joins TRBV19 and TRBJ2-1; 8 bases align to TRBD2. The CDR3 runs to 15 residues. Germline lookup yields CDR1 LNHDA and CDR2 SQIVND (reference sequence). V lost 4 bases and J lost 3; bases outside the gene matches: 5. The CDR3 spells CASSTLGGGYNEQFF. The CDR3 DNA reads TGTGCCAGTAGTACCCTCGGGGGGGGCTACAATGAGCAGTTCTTC.

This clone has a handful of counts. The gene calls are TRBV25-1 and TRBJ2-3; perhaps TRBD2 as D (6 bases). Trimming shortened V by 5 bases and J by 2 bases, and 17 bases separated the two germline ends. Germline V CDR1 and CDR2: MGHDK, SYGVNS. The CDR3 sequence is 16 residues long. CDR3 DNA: TGTGCCAGCAGTTCCCTACCGGGACTTTTCACAGATACGCAGTATTTT. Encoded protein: CASSSLPGLFTDTQYF.

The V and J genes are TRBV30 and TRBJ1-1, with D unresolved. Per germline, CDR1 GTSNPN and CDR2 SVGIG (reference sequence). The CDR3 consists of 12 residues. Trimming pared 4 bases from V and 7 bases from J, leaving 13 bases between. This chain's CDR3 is CAWNPARGEAFF. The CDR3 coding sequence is TGTGCCTGGAACCCCGCCCGAGGTGAAGCTTTCTTT.

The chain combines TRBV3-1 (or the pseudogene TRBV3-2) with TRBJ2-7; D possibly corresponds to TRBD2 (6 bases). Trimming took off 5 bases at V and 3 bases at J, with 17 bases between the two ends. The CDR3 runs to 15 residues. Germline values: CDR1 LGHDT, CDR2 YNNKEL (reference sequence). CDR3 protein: CASSFKSRGSYEQYF. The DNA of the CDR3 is TGTGCCAGCAGCTTTAAGTCACGGGGGAGCTACGAGCAGTACTTC.

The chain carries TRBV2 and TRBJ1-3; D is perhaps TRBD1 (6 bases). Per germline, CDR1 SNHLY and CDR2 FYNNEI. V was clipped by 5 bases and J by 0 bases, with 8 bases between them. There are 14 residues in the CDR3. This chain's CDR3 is CASSRDISGNTIYF. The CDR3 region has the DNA TGTGCCAGCAGTCGGGACATCTCTGGAAACACCATATATTTT.

The CDR3 DNA follows: TGTGCCAGCAGCCAAGAACCCGTGGGGACAGGGAATCAGCCCCAGCATTTT. It specifies CASSQEPVGTGNQPQHF. The rearrangement links TRBV4-2 to TRBJ1-5, with TRBD1 matching over 9 bases. CDR1 and CDR2 from the germline V gene are LGHNA and YNFKEQ. V lost 0 bases to trimming and J lost 4 bases; unmatched junction nucleotides: 7. The CDR3 sequence is 17 residues long.

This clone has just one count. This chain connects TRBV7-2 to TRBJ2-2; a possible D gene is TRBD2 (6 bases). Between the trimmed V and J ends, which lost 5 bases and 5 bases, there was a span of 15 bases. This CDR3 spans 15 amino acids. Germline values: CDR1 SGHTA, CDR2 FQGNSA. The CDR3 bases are TGTGCCAGCAGCCGCAAGGTCGGGGGTACCGGGGAGCTGTTTTTT. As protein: CASSRKVGGTGELFF.

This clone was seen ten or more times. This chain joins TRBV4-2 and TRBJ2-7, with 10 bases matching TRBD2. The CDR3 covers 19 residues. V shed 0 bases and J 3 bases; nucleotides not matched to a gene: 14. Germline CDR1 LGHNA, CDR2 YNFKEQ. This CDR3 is CASSQDLTGLAALNYEQYF. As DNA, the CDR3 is TGTGCCAGCAGCCAAGATCTTACCGGACTAGCGGCCCTGAACTACGAGCAGTACTTC.

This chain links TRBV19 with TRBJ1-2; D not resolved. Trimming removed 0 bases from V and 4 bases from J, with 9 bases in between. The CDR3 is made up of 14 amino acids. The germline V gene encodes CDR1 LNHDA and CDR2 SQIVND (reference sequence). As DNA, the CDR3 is TGTGCCAGTAGTATAGATCTGGCGGCCTATGGCTACACCTTC. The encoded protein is CASSIDLAAYGYTF.

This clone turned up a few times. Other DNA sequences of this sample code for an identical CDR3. The CDR3 reads CASSLAVATGRSGYTF. The CDR3 DNA follows: TGTGCCAGCAGCTTAGCGGTAGCGACAGGGAGAAGTGGCTACACCTTC. The chain employs TRBV7-2 and TRBJ1-2, with 7 bases identical to TRBD1. From germline, CDR1 is SGHTA and CDR2 FQGNSA. The CDR3 is 16 amino acids. V shed 0 bases and J 7 bases; nucleotides not matched to a gene: 11.

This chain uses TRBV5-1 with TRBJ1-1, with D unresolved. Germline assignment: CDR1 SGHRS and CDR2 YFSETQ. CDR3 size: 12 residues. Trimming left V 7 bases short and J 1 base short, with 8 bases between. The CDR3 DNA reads TGCGCCAGCCAGGAACCGAACACTGAAGCTTTCTTT. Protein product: CASQEPNTEAFF.

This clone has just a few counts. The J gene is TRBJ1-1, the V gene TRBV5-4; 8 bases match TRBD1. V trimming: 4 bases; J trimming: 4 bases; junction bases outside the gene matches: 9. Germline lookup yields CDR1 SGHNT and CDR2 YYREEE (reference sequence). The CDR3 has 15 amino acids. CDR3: CASSPRSGTGTEAFF. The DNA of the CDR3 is TGTGCCAGCAGCCCTAGGTCCGGGACAGGCACTGAAGCTTTCTTT.

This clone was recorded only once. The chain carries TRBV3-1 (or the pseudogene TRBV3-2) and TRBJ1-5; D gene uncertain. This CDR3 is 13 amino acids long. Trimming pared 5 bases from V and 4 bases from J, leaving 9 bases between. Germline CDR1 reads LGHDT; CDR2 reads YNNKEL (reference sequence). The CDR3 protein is CASSITVNQPQHF. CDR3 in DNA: TGTGCCAGCAGCATTACAGTTAATCAGCCCCAGCATTTT.